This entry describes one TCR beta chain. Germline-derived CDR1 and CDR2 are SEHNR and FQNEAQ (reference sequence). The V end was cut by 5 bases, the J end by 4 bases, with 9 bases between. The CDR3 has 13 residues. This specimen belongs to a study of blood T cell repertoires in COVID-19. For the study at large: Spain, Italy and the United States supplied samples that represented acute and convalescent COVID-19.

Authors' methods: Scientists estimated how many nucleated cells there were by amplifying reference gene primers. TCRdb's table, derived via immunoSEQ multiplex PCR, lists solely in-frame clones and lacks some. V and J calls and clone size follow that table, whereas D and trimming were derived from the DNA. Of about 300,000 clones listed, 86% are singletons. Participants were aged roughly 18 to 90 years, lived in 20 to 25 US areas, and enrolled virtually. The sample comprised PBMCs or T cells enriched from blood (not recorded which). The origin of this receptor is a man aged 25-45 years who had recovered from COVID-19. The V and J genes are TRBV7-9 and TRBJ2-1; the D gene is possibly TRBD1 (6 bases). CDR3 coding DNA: TGTGCCAGCAGCCGGGACATGTACAATGAGCAGTTCTTC. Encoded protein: CASSRDMYNEQFF.